This is a list of T cell receptor beta chains from one sample in a study of T-cell reconstitution after alpha-beta-depleted transplantation in children. MiXCR, applied by TCRdb to the PCR reads, yields one record per CDR3 protein. The sample carries approximately 500,000 distinct CDR3 sequences, approximately 10% recorded once. Sequenced material: PBMCs, taken before TCRalphabeta/CD19-depleted stem cell transplant. The receptors stem from a child aged 2 to 10 with inherited bone marrow failure, due to receive a stem cell transplant. Each CDR3 is given with its conserved first and last residue. D genes are given only for firm matches. Clone sizes are given selectively: once, few, many, or a class where the clone is expanded.

>many|TRBJ2-1|TRBV7-8|16|TRBD2
TGTGCCAGCAGCTTAGTCGGGAGGTCTTTCTACAATGAGCAGTTCTTC
CASSLVGRSFYNEQFF
>many|TRBJ1-1|TRBV7-2|21|TRBD1
TGTGCCAGCACCCGAATACCTCCGGGACAGGGGTGGTCAAGGTTGAACACTGAAGCTTTCTTT
CASTRIPPGQGWSRLNTEAFF
>many|TRBJ2-7|TRBV6-2/TRBV6-3|12|-
TGTGCCAGCAGTTACTTCAGGGGCGAGCAGTACTTC
CASSYFRGEQYF
>many|TRBJ1-5|TRBV28|11|-
TGTGCCAGCAGCCCCGGCTGGGCCCAGCATTTT
CASSPGWAQHF
>many|TRBJ2-7|TRBV11-2|15|-
TGTGCCAGCAGCTTTAATGGTCCAGAAGGCTACGAGCAGTACTTC
CASSFNGPEGYEQYF
>-|TRBJ2-3|TRBV12-3/TRBV12-4|14|-
TGTGCCAGCAGCAGGACAGTCGGCACAGATACGCAGTATTTT
CASSRTVGTDTQYF
>many|TRBJ2-2|TRBV6-2/TRBV6-3|10|-
TGTGCCAGCGTAACCGGGGAGCTGTTTTTT
CASVTGELFF
>-|TRBJ1-6|TRBV12-3/TRBV12-4|14|-
TGTGCCAGCAGGCCCCCGGGGTATAATTCACCCCTCCACTTT
CASRPPGYNSPLHF
>many|TRBJ2-3|TRBV20-1|12|-
TGCAGTGCTAGTACGGGCGCAGATACGCAGTATTTT
CSASTGADTQYF
>many|TRBJ2-1|TRBV4-2|16|TRBD1
TGTGCCAGCAGTCTTTGGACAGGGGGCTCCTACAATGAGCAGTTCTTC
CASSLWTGGSYNEQFF
>-|TRBJ2-1|TRBV20-1|15|TRBD2
TGCAGTGCTAGGCCCCTAGCGGGAGACTCCAATGAGCAGTTCTTC
CSARPLAGDSNEQFF
>many|TRBJ1-3|TRBV12-3/TRBV12-4|16|-
TGTGCCAGCAGGCTTAATCGGGGGAAGTCTGGAAACACCATATATTTT
CASRLNRGKSGNTIYF
>many|TRBJ2-1|TRBV12-3/TRBV12-4|14|-
TGTGCCAGCAGTTTTGTCCCCAATCGGAATGAGCAGTTCTTC
CASSFVPNRNEQFF
>many|TRBJ2-3|TRBV27|15|-
TGTGCCAGCTTCACCGGGCCCGGGACATCAGATACGCAGTATTTT
CASFTGPGTSDTQYF
>-|TRBJ1-1|TRBV30|13|TRBD1
TGTGCCTGGAGTATGACAGGGGACACTGAAGCTTTCTTT
CAWSMTGDTEAFF
>few|TRBJ2-7|TRBV2|15|-
TGTGCCAGCAGTGACGAGCACACTTCCTTCTACGAGCAGTACTTC
CASSDEHTSFYEQYF
>many|TRBJ2-2|TRBV5-1|15|-
TGCGCCAGCAGCGCCACTAATTACAACACCGGGGAGCTGTTTTTT
CASSATNYNTGELFF
>many|TRBJ2-3|TRBV29-1|15|TRBD2
TGCAGCGTTGATACCACGGAAGCGGGAGGTGATACGCAGTATTTT
CSVDTTEAGGDTQYF
>-|TRBJ2-6|TRBV19|16|-
TGTGCCAGTAGTATCGAGGTCTTCTCTGGGGCCAACGTCCTGACTTTC
CASSIEVFSGANVLTF
>-|TRBJ2-1|TRBV19|14|-
TGTGCCAGTAGTATAGCCTCCACACCCCATGAGCAGTTCTTC
CASSIASTPHEQFF
>many|TRBJ1-5|TRBV5-1|14|-
TGCGCCAGCAGCTCGACCGGGATAGGGCAGCCCCAGCATTTT
CASSSTGIGQPQHF
>-|TRBJ1-5|TRBV6-5|14|TRBD1
TGTGCCAGCAGTTTGGGACAGGGACTTTGGCCCCAGCATTTT
CASSLGQGLWPQHF
>few|TRBJ2-1|TRBV5-1|12|-
TGCGCCAGCAGATACAGGGACGATGAGCAGTTCTTC
CASRYRDDEQFF
>many|TRBJ2-3|TRBV20-1|14|-
TGCAGTGTGAAGGCGGGGATTCTCACAGATACGCAGTATTTT
CSVKAGILTDTQYF
>many|TRBJ1-2|TRBV6-5|14|TRBD1
TGTGCCAGCAGTTACTCGAGCCAGGGGGAAGGCTACACCTTC
CASSYSSQGEGYTF
>-|TRBJ2-2|TRBV20-1|15|-
TGCAGTGCTCCCCCCGCGACCCCCTACACCGGGGAGCTGTTTTTT
CSAPPATPYTGELFF
>many|TRBJ2-4|TRBV5-1|12|TRBD1
TGCGCCAGCTGGGACAGGGGGGACATTCAGTACTTC
CASWDRGDIQYF